This T cell receptor beta chain derives from a study of OX40 agonist ivuxolimab in advanced cancers. Regarding the study as a whole: The study found that CD8+ T cells averaged more expanded clones than CD4+.

Measured with immunoSEQ multiplex PCR; TCRdb has only the in-frame clones, and not every one. The sample shows 60,000 to 65,000 clones, roughly 80% of them seen only once. As concerns this clone: Antigen unknown.

Germline V gene sequence: CDR1 SNHLY, CDR2 FYNNEI. The V gene lost 7 bases and the J gene lost 0 bases, with 13 bases spanning the gap. The CDR3 runs 14 residues. This clonotype originated in an adult with an advanced solid tumor such as melanoma, head and neck, liver or kidney cancer. The V call is TRBV2, the J call TRBJ2-7, with TRBD1 as a possible D gene (6 bases). Material: CD4+ or CD8+ T cells sorted from blood, obtained in a trial of the OX40 agonist ivuxolimab. The DNA of the CDR3 is TGTGCCAGCAACGAGCAGGGGAGCTCCTACGAGCAGTACTTC. Amino acids: CASNEQGSSYEQYF.